This T cell receptor (beta chain) was obtained from a study of blood T cell repertoires in COVID-19. About the study: Italy, Spain and the United States were the sources of the convalescent and acute COVID-19 samples. The cDNA or gDNA used as material had been derived from T cells, B-cell-depleted T cells, or PBMCs.

Authors' processing steps: Amplification with reference gene primers provided the estimates of nucleated cell counts. The assay was immunoSEQ multiplex PCR, and TCRdb's table has in-frame clones only and misses some. That table gives V, J and clone size, and the DNA gave D and trimming. The profile shows 250,000 to 350,000 clones, over 75% of them singletons. Looked up from germline, CDR1 is SGHDT and CDR2 is YYEEEE. The V segment lost 4 bases and the J segment 8 bases; nucleotides outside the gene matches: 14. The CDR3 is made up of 17 amino acids. The sequence derives from a man between 18 and 29 years old with active or convalescent COVID-19. Sample: peripheral blood. V usage is TRBV5-6 and J usage is TRBJ1-6; 8 positions agree with TRBD1. The CDR3 protein is CASSPRQGTPKYSPLHF. In DNA, the CDR3 is TGTGCCAGCAGCCCACGACAGGGGACCCCAAAGTATTCACCCCTCCACTTT.